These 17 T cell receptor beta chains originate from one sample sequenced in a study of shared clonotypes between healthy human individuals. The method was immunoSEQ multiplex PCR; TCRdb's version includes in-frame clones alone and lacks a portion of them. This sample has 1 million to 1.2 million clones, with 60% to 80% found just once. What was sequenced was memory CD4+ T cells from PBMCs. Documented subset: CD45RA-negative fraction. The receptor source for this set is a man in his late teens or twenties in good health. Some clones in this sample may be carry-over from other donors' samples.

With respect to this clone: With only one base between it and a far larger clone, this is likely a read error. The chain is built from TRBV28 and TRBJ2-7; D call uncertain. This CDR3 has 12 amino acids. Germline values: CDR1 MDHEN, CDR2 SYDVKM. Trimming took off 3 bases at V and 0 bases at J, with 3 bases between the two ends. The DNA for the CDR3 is TGTGCCAGCAGTTTTAACTCCTACGAGCAGTACTTC. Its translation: CASSFNSYEQYF.

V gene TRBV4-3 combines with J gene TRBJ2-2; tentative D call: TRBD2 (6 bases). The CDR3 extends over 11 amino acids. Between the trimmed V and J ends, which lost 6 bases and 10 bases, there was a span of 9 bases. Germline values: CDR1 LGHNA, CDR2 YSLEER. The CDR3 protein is CASREGLELFF. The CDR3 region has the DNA TGCGCCAGCAGGGAGGGCTTGGAGCTGTTTTTT.

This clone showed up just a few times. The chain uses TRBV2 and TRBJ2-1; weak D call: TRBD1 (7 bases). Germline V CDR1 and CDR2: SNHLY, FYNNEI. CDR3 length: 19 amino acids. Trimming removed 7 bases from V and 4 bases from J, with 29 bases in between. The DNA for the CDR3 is TGTGCCAGCATCGGGGCCGGGGGACAGATTTTGGACAATTACAATGAGCAGTTCTTC. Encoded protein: CASIGAGGQILDNYNEQFF.

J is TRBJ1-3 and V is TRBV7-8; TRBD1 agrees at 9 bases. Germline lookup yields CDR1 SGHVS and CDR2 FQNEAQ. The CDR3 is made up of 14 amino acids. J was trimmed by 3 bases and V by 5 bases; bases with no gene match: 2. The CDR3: CASSADRGGNTIYF. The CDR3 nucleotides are TGTGCCAGCAGCGCGGACAGGGGTGGAAACACCATATATTTT.

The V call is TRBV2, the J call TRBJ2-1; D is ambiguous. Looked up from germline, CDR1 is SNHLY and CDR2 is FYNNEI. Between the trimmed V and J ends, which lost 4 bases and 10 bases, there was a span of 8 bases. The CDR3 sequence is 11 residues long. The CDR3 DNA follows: TGTGCCAGCAGTGGGGCGGTCGAGCAGTTCTTC. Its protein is CASSGAVEQFF.

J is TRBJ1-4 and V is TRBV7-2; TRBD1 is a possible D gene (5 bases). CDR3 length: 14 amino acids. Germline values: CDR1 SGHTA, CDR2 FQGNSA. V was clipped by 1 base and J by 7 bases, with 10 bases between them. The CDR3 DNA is TGTGCCAGCAGCTTAGGGCCAGGGTTTGAAAAACTGTTTTTT. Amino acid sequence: CASSLGPGFEKLFF. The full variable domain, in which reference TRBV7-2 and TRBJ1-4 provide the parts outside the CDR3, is GAGVSQSPSNKVTEKGKDVELRCDPISGHTALYWYRQSLGQGLEFLIYFQGNSAPDKSGLPSDRFSAERTGGSVSTLTIQRTQQEDSAVYLCASSLGPGFEKLFFGSGTQLSVL.

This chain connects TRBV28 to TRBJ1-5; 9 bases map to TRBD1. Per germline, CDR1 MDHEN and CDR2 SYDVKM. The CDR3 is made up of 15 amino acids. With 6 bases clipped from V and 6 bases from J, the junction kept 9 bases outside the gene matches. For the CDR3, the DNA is TGTGCCAGCAGGTTTACAGGGGGCTCTGGTCAGCCCCAGCATTTT. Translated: CASRFTGGSGQPQHF.

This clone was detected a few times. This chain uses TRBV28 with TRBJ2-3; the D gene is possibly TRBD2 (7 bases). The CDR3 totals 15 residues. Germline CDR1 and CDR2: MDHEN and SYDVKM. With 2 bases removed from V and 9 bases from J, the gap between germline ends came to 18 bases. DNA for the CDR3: TGTGCCAGCAGTTTAGTAGGGGGGGAGAGGAGAACGCAGTATTTT. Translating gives CASSLVGGERRTQYF.

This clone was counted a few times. The CDR3 is CASSLGTGGSAFF. The CDR3 DNA follows: TGTGCCAGCAGCTTAGGGACAGGGGGCTCAGCTTTCTTT. The rearrangement uses TRBV7-6 and TRBJ1-1; 11 bases are a match to TRBD1. The V gene end was trimmed by 1 base and the J gene end by 10 bases; junction bases not matched to a gene: 2. Germline assignment: CDR1 SGHVS and CDR2 FNYEAQ. CDR3 length equals 13 residues. Full variable domain (rest looked up from reference TRBV7-6 and TRBJ1-1): GAGVSQSPRYKVTKRGQDVALRCDPISGHVSLYWYRQALGQGPEFLTYFNYEAQQDKSGLPNDRFSAERPEGSISTLTIQRTEQRDSAMYRCASSLGTGGSAFFGQGTRLTVV.

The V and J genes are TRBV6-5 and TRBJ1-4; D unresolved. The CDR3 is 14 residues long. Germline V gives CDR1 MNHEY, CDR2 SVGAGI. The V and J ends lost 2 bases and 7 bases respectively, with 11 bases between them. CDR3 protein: CASSYGGQAEKLFF. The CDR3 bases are TGTGCCAGCAGTTACGGAGGGCAAGCTGAAAAACTGTTTTTT.

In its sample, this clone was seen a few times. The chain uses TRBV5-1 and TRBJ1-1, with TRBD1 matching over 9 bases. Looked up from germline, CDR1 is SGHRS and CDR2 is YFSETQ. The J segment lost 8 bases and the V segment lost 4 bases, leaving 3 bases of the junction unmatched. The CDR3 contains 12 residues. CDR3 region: CASSKTGGEAFF. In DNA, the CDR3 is TGCGCCAGCAGCAAAACAGGGGGCGAAGCTTTCTTT.

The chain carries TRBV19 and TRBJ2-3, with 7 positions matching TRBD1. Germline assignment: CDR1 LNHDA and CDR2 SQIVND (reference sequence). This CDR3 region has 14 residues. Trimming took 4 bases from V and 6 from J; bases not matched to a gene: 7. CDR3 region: CASSRRTGDDTQYF. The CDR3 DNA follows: TGTGCCAGTAGTAGGAGGACAGGTGACGATACGCAGTATTTT.

The chain's CDR3 is CASSQGDRGYTDTQYF. The CDR3 region has the DNA TGCGCCAGCAGCCAAGGGGACAGGGGCTACACAGATACGCAGTATTTT. The V gene is TRBV4-1, the J gene TRBJ2-3, with 10 bases aligning to TRBD1. The germline CDR1 and CDR2 sequences are MGHRA and YSYEKL. V was clipped by 1 base and J by 2 bases; unmatched bases: 3. The CDR3 length is 16 residues.

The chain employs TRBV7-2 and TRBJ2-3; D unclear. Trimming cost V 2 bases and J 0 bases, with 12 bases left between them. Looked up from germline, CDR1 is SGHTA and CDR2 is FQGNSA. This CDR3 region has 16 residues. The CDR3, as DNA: TGTGCCAGCAGCTTAAATGGCGTGTCTAGCACAGATACGCAGTATTTT. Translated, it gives CASSLNGVSSTDTQYF.

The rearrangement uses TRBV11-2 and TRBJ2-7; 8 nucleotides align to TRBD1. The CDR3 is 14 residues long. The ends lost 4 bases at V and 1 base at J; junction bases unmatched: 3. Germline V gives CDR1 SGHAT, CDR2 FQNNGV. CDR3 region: CASSWDRQSYEQYF. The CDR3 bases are TGTGCCAGCAGCTGGGACAGGCAATCCTACGAGCAGTACTTC.

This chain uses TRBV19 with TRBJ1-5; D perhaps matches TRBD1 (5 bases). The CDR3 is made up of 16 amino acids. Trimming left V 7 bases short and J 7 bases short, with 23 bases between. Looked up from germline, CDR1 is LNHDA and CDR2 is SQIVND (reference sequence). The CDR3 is CASTLGRQLRGQPQHF. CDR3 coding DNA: TGTGCCAGTACCCTCGGGAGACAGCTACGGGGGCAGCCCCAGCATTTT.

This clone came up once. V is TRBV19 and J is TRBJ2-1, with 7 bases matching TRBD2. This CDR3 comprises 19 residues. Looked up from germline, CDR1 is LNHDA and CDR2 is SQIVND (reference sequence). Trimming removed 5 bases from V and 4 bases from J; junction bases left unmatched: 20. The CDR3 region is CASSLRGDPRESRYNEQFF. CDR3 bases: TGTGCCAGTAGTCTCCGGGGGGACCCACGGGAATCGCGTTACAATGAGCAGTTCTTC.